A selection of T cell receptor beta chains follows, all from one sample in a study of OX40 agonist ivuxolimab in advanced cancers. Clones were sequenced by immunoSEQ multiplex PCR, and TCRdb holds only the in-frame ones, with some missing. The sample consists of 40,000 to 50,000 clones, 80% to 90% of them appearing once. The sequenced sample was CD4+ or CD8+ T cells sorted from blood, obtained in a trial of the OX40 agonist ivuxolimab. These receptor sequences come from an adult with an advanced solid tumor such as melanoma, head and neck, liver or kidney cancer. Both conserved end residues are part of each CDR3. The order of the fields is clone size, V gene, J gene, D gene, CDR3 DNA, CDR3 protein. A D gene is named only where the DNA matches it firmly. The size of a clone is reported for some rows only, either as once, few or many, or as a class for expanded clones.

size: -; V: TRBV7-9; J: TRBJ2-7; D: -; DNA: TGTGCCAGCAGCGAGGACACCCTTTACTACGAGCAGTACTTC; CDR3: CASSEDTLYYEQYF
size: -; V: TRBV6-5; J: TRBJ2-5; D: TRBD1; DNA: TGTGCCAGCAGTTACAGAGGGACAGGGAAAGAGACCCAGTACTTC; CDR3: CASSYRGTGKETQYF
size: -; V: TRBV6-1; J: TRBJ2-7; D: -; DNA: TGTGCCAGCAGTGGACGAAACTACGAGCAGTACTTC; CDR3: CASSGRNYEQYF
size: -; V: TRBV28; J: TRBJ1-6; D: -; DNA: TGTGCCAGCAGAATAGGGGCAGGGAGCTCCTATAATTCACCCCTCCACTTT; CDR3: CASRIGAGSSYNSPLHF
size: -; V: TRBV6-5; J: TRBJ2-5; D: -; DNA: TGTGCCAGCAGTTACTCGAGAGGGAAAGAGACCCAGTACTTC; CDR3: CASSYSRGKETQYF
size: once; V: TRBV2; J: TRBJ2-3; D: TRBD2; DNA: TGTGCCAGCAGGCGACTAGCGGGAGGACCCACAGATACGCAGTATTTT; CDR3: CASRRLAGGPTDTQYF
size: -; V: TRBV4-1; J: TRBJ2-5; D: -; DNA: TGCGCCAGCAGCCAAGGGGACATAAGCCAAGAGACCCAGTACTTC; CDR3: CASSQGDISQETQYF
size: -; V: TRBV18; J: TRBJ2-7; D: TRBD2; DNA: TGTGCCAGCTCACCCGGACTAGCGGGATACGAGCAGTACTTC; CDR3: CASSPGLAGYEQYF
size: -; V: TRBV10-3; J: TRBJ1-5; D: TRBD1; DNA: TGTGCCATCAGTGGACAGGGGAGCAATCAGCCCCAGCATTTT; CDR3: CAISGQGSNQPQHF
size: -; V: TRBV15; J: TRBJ2-5; D: -; DNA: TGTGCCACCAGCAGAGAACAGGGAAGAAAAGAGACCCAGTACTTC; CDR3: CATSREQGRKETQYF
size: -; V: TRBV7-3; J: TRBJ2-2; D: TRBD1; DNA: TGTGCCAGCAGGAGAACAGGGGGAACCGGGGAGCTGTTTTTT; CDR3: CASRRTGGTGELFF
size: -; V: TRBV7-6; J: TRBJ1-3; D: -; DNA: TGTGCCAGCAGCTTAACTGGGGCTGGAAACACCATATATTTT; CDR3: CASSLTGAGNTIYF
size: -; V: TRBV6-5; J: TRBJ1-4; D: TRBD1; DNA: TGTGCCAGCAGGGGACAGGGTAGGGAAAAACTGTTTTTT; CDR3: CASRGQGREKLFF
size: -; V: TRBV2; J: TRBJ1-1; D: -; DNA: TGTGCCAGCAGTATGGACGGTCAGAACACTGAAGCTTTCTTT; CDR3: CASSMDGQNTEAFF
size: -; V: TRBV7-2; J: TRBJ2-7; D: -; DNA: TGTGCCAGCAGCTTCCTGGAGGGGGAGCAGTACTTC; CDR3: CASSFLEGEQYF
size: -; V: TRBV7-2; J: TRBJ2-2; D: TRBD1; DNA: TGTGCCAGCAGCTTAGGGGGACAGGGGTCCACCGGGGAGCTGTTTTTT; CDR3: CASSLGGQGSTGELFF